Listed below are T cell receptor beta chains from one sample, sequenced in a study of blood T cells in healthy people across ages. TCRdb reprocessed the 5' RACE reads via MiXCR and lists one record per CDR3 protein. The table lists about 570,000 distinct CDR3 sequences, 27% of them singletons, with about 18% in the top ten. Sequencing was carried out using blood. The receptors originated from a woman aged 70-85 years in good health. The conserved cysteine and the conserved F or W are not part of the CDR3 here. The D gene is left open where the match is weak.

j_gene,v_gene,d_gene,CDR3aa
TRBJ2-7,TRBV5-1,NA,ASSTGPGDHSYEQY
TRBJ2-7,TRBV11-2,TRBD1,ASSLSGTGGWEQY
TRBJ1-1,TRBV7-2,NA,ASSSQTNTEAF
TRBJ2-5,TRBV27,NA,ASSPTSTWGETQY
TRBJ2-1,TRBV6-2/TRBV6-3,TRBD1,ASSPLYTGDASYNEQF
TRBJ1-5,TRBV6-1,NA,ASRNTGSHQPQH
TRBJ2-5,TRBV9,NA,ASSVGPNQVQETQY
TRBJ2-7,TRBV7-9,TRBD1,ASRDRGPGEQY
TRBJ2-1,TRBV5-1,NA,ASSLYGTPDNEQF
TRBJ2-4,TRBV7-2,NA,ASSSGKAKSIQY
TRBJ2-7,TRBV6-1,NA,ASSVAATLTYEQY
TRBJ2-7,TRBV9,NA,ASSAPNGGQQY
NA,TRBV2,TRBD2,AGKILAGGPSEQF
TRBJ2-1,TRBV7-2,NA,ASTLGTEGGEQF
TRBJ2-5,TRBV9,NA,ASSVSSLLQETQY
TRBJ1-5,TRBV2,NA,ASSEGGLIIGQPQH
TRBJ2-7,TRBV6-6,TRBD2,ASRVGGVSYEQY
NA,TRBV6-2/TRBV6-3,NA,ASSYYRPPGEQF
TRBJ1-1,TRBV20-1,NA,SARDYRNTEAF
TRBJ1-2,TRBV7-9,NA,ASSETRGSGYT
TRBJ2-3,TRBV9,TRBD2,ASSPPTSGSTDTQY
TRBJ2-5,TRBV19,NA,AGSMGETQY
TRBJ2-3,TRBV6-1,TRBD1,ASIGQGQPSGTQY
NA,TRBV21-1,NA,ASSKKGRAETQY
TRBJ2-3,TRBV12-3/TRBV12-4,NA,ASGQTDAQY
TRBJ2-1,TRBV7-9,TRBD2,ASRISGGGYNEQF
TRBJ2-1,TRBV20-1,TRBD2,SALGTSGGAYNEQF
TRBJ1-2,TRBV24-1,TRBD1,ATSDSTGTGGIYGYT
TRBJ2-6,TRBV6-2/TRBV6-3,TRBD2,ASSFRLAGGPPSGANVLT
TRBJ2-5,TRBV20-1,NA,SATRPLRVTQETQY
TRBJ2-7,TRBV24-1,TRBD1,ATGQKPYEQY
TRBJ2-5,TRBV5-6,NA,ASSLRQAYRTQY
TRBJ2-1,TRBV24-1,NA,ATSDTGISYNEQF
TRBJ1-6,TRBV6-6,TRBD1,ASTPGQGVYNSPLH
TRBJ2-3,TRBV2,NA,ASSEAKDTQY
TRBJ1-2,TRBV12-3/TRBV12-4,NA,ASRFATVPYGYT
TRBJ2-6,TRBV6-5,NA,ASSYGHVLT
TRBJ1-4,TRBV3-1,NA,ASSQDRDNEKLF
TRBJ2-3,TRBV10-3,NA,AIRSFPSTDTQY
TRBJ2-2,TRBV3-1,NA,ASGIVGELF
TRBJ2-3,TRBV20-1,TRBD2,SARPAGGADTQY
TRBJ2-5,TRBV7-2,TRBD2,ASSLLRGAGEKETQY
TRBJ2-3,TRBV20-1,NA,SAERRGADTQY
TRBJ2-5,TRBV7-2,TRBD2,ASSLIGRGGGQTQY